Below, 27 T cell receptor beta chains from the same sample are listed, as sequenced in a study of T cell changes during pregnancy in multiple sclerosis (dated by TCRdb to about 2019). Library generation was performed with the immunoSEQ multiplex PCR assay. The source is immuneACCESS, and TCRdb retained only in-frame sequences with V and J called. Part of the clones is not carried over; for the studies checked, unresolved V genes explain less than half of this, and the remainder is unexplained. The sample contains more than 60,000 clones, roughly 91% of them found a single time. The ten top clones hold about 0.85% of the sample. This specimen consisted of peripheral blood, obtained before pregnancy. These receptors were obtained from a female donor with multiple sclerosis, enrolled in a pregnancy study.

The V gene is TRBV9, the J gene TRBJ2-2, with D possibly TRBD2 on 6 matching bases. CDR1 and CDR2 (germline): SGDLS, YYNGEE. V lost 1 base, J lost 6 bases, and 13 bases lay in between. The CDR3 extends over 15 amino acids. The CDR3 is CASSVFASDSGELFF. The CDR3 DNA reads TGTGCCAGCAGCGTATTTGCTAGCGATTCCGGGGAGCTGTTTTTT.

CDR3: CASSLSRTGPLPYHF. CDR3 coding DNA: TGTGCCAGCAGTTTATCCCGGACAGGGCCCCTACCCTACCATTTT. The V and J genes are TRBV27 and TRBJ1-5; TRBD1 aligns across 8 bases. After removal of 0 bases from V and 16 bases from J, the junction contained 14 bases not matched to a gene. The germline gives CDR1 MNHEY, CDR2 SMNVEV (reference sequence). The CDR3 totals 15 residues.

This chain links TRBV18 with TRBJ2-5, with D unclear. Looked up from germline, CDR1 is KGHSH and CDR2 is LQKENI. Trimming shortened V by 4 bases and J by 4 bases, and 13 bases separated the two germline ends. This CDR3 has 14 residues. The CDR3 here is CASSQVTVAETQYF. In DNA, the CDR3 is TGTGCCAGCTCACAGGTAACAGTGGCAGAGACCCAGTACTTC.

This clone was seen only once. This chain links TRBV2 with TRBJ2-5; tentatively, D is TRBD1 (5 bases). Germline V gene sequence: CDR1 SNHLY, CDR2 FYNNEI. The ends were cut back, 2 bases at V and 2 bases at J, with 9 bases in the middle. The CDR3 extends over 14 amino acids. CDR3 sequence: CASSERSGQETQYF. CDR3 bases: TGTGCCAGCAGTGAACGGTCAGGGCAAGAGACCCAGTACTTC.

The chain carries TRBV25-1 and TRBJ1-1, with 8 nucleotides matching TRBD1. The V gene's germline CDR1 is MGHDK and CDR2 SYGVNS. V lost 3 bases to trimming and J lost 6 bases; unmatched junction nucleotides: 6. The CDR3 sequence is 14 residues long. The CDR3 sequence is CASSEGDRRSEAFF. The CDR3 DNA follows: TGTGCCAGCAGTGAGGGGGACAGGAGGTCTGAAGCTTTCTTT.

CDR3: CASSFLQGAMETQYF. In DNA form, the CDR3 reads TGTGCCAGCAGTTTCCTCCAGGGGGCGATGGAGACCCAGTACTTC. The gene calls are TRBV6-1 and TRBJ2-5; TRBD1 aligns across 8 bases. V was pared by 5 bases and J by 5 bases, with 10 bases of the junction left unmatched. Looked up from germline, CDR1 is MNHNS and CDR2 is SASEGT. CDR3 size: 15 residues.

The chain uses TRBV19 and TRBJ1-2; D remains ambiguous. Trimming removed 1 base from V and 8 bases from J, with 14 bases in between. The CDR3 is 14 residues long. Germline assignment: CDR1 LNHDA and CDR2 SQIVND (reference sequence). The chain's CDR3 is CASSIGGSGPGYTF. The CDR3 coding sequence is TGTGCCAGTAGTATAGGCGGGTCAGGCCCGGGCTACACCTTC. Drawing the rest from reference TRBV19 and TRBJ1-2, the complete variable domain is DGGITQSPKYLFRKEGQNVTLSCEQNLNHDAMYWYRQDPGQGLRLIYYSQIVNDFQKGDIAEGYSVSREKKESFPLTVTSAQKNPTAFYLCASSIGGSGPGYTFGSGTRLTVV.

This chain links TRBV7-2 with TRBJ2-7; D might be TRBD2 (6 bases). The CDR3 covers 15 residues. Per the germline V gene, CDR1 is SGHTA and CDR2 is FQGNSA. Trimming cost V 5 bases and J 6 bases, with 20 bases left between them. CDR3 loop: CASSQSLWGELEQYF. Here the CDR3 DNA reads TGTGCCAGCAGCCAATCACTTTGGGGGGAACTCGAGCAGTACTTC.

The V call is TRBV5-1, the J call TRBJ2-4, with a tentative D call TRBD2 (6 bases). With 0 bases removed from V and 1 base from J, the gap between germline ends came to 8 bases. The CDR3 is 15 amino acids. CDR1 is SGHRS, CDR2 YFSETQ, per germline. The DNA of the CDR3 is TGCGCCAGCAGCTTGGCTGGGGGGGCCAAAAACATTCAGTACTTC. Protein: CASSLAGGAKNIQYF.

The chain carries TRBV5-6 and TRBJ1-1; possible D gene TRBD1, 6 bases. CDR3 length: 16 residues. The V gene's germline CDR1 is SGHDT and CDR2 YYEEEE. Between the trimmed V and J ends, which lost 4 bases and 0 bases, there was a span of 16 bases. This CDR3 reads CASSLYRVTMNTEAFF. CDR3 bases: TGTGCCAGCAGCCTATACAGGGTAACAATGAACACTGAAGCTTTCTTT. Based on the CDR3 plus reference TRBV5-6 and TRBJ1-1, the full variable domain is DAGVTQSPTHLIKTRGQQVTLRCSPKSGHDTVSWYQQALGQGPQFIFQYYEEEERQRGNFPDRFSGHQFPNYSSELNVNALLLGDSALYLCASSLYRVTMNTEAFFGQGTRLTVV.

The CDR3, as DNA: TGTGCCAGTACCGCCCAGGGGGGCTGGGATGGCTACACCTTC. This translates into CASTAQGGWDGYTF. The genes are TRBV19 and TRBJ1-2; 7 positions agree with TRBD1. CDR3 size: 14 residues. J lost 6 bases, V lost 7 bases, and 11 bases had no gene match. CDR1 and CDR2 (germline): LNHDA, SQIVND (reference sequence).

The J gene is TRBJ2-1, the V gene TRBV10-3; tentative D call: TRBD2 (5 bases). The V and J ends lost 7 bases and 7 bases respectively, with 20 bases between them. The CDR3 length is 15 residues. Germline V lookup: CDR1 ENHRY, CDR2 SYGVKD. The CDR3 sequence is CAITASRSRGNEQFF. The DNA of the CDR3 is TGTGCCATCACCGCTTCAAGAAGTCGGGGAAATGAGCAGTTCTTC.

This clone was found once. This chain links TRBV14 with TRBJ2-7; D gene unclear. From germline, CDR1 is SGHDN and CDR2 FVKESK. V was pared by 5 bases and J by 3 bases, with 5 bases between. The CDR3 consists of 11 residues. CDR3 sequence reads: CASSRSYEQYF. DNA for the CDR3: TGTGCCAGCAGCAGGAGCTACGAGCAGTACTTC.

V usage is TRBV7-3 and J usage is TRBJ2-1; D is uncertain. V was clipped by 7 bases and J by 0 bases, with 13 bases between them. The CDR3 is 15 residues long. Per germline, CDR1 SGHTA and CDR2 FQGTGA. The chain's CDR3 is CASTLPTGSYNEQFF. The CDR3 coding sequence is TGTGCCAGCACCCTACCAACCGGCTCCTACAATGAGCAGTTCTTC.

The chain has TRBV7-2 and TRBJ2-2; 9 bases are a match to TRBD2. The CDR3 has 16 amino acids. Germline loops: CDR1 SGHTA, CDR2 FQGNSA. V trimming: 5 bases; J trimming: 4 bases; junction bases outside the gene matches: 8. The CDR3 protein is CASSPAGGWATGELFF. The CDR3 DNA reads as TGTGCCAGCAGCCCAGCGGGGGGATGGGCCACCGGGGAGCTGTTTTTT.

The CDR3, as DNA: TGTGCCAGTTACCCGGGGGGAAGCCAGCCCCAGCATTTT. Protein product: CASYPGGSQPQHF. V is TRBV6-6 and J is TRBJ1-5, with D tentatively TRBD1 (5 bases). The CDR3 runs 13 residues. Per the germline V gene, CDR1 is MNHNY and CDR2 is SVGAGI (reference sequence). V was trimmed by 9 bases and J by 7 bases, leaving 16 bases between them.

This chain uses TRBV19 with TRBJ2-3, with D possibly TRBD2 on 6 matching bases. The CDR3 totals 16 residues. V lost 4 bases to trimming and J lost 0 bases, with 14 bases between them. From germline, CDR1 is LNHDA and CDR2 SQIVND (reference sequence). DNA of the CDR3: TGTGCCAGTAGTAGAGTGCGGGACCTTAGCACAGATACGCAGTATTTT. Its protein is CASSRVRDLSTDTQYF.

The chain carries TRBV10-2 and TRBJ1-5; D unresolved. Germline CDR1 WSHSY, CDR2 SAAADI. V lost 0 bases and J 6 bases, leaving 9 bases between the germline ends. The CDR3 runs 14 residues. The CDR3 loop is CASSESARSQPQHF. The DNA for the CDR3 is TGCGCCAGCAGTGAGTCTGCGAGAAGTCAGCCCCAGCATTTT.

The chain uses TRBV2 and TRBJ2-5; 9 bases align to TRBD2. V was pared by 6 bases and J by 10 bases, with 15 bases of the junction left unmatched. Germline assignment: CDR1 SNHLY and CDR2 FYNNEI. CDR3 size: 15 residues. This chain's CDR3 is CASRIAGAVLRDQYF. The CDR3 DNA is TGTGCCAGCAGGATAGCGGGGGCTGTACTTCGGGACCAGTACTTC.

The chain links TRBV19 to TRBJ2-7; 9 nucleotides agree with TRBD1. Germline CDR1 is LNHDA and CDR2 is SQIVND (reference sequence). V lost 7 bases, J lost 3 bases, and 7 bases stayed unmatched. The CDR3 spans 14 residues. The CDR3 coding sequence is TGTGCCAGTAACGACAGGGGGGCCCTCTACGAGCAGTACTTC. The encoded protein is CASNDRGALYEQYF.

The V and J genes are TRBV7-3 and TRBJ1-2, with TRBD1 identical over 7 bases. J gave up 3 bases and V 5 bases, and 3 bases lay outside the gene matches. Germline lookup yields CDR1 SGHTA and CDR2 FQGTGA. The CDR3 length is 13 residues. The DNA of the CDR3 is TGTGCCAGCAGCCCCGGACAGGACTATGGCTACACCTTC. Encoded protein: CASSPGQDYGYTF.

The rearrangement uses TRBV18 and TRBJ1-4; D is unresolved. The V end lost 3 bases, the J end lost 1 base, and 12 bases lay between the germline ends. CDR3 length equals 16 residues. Germline CDR1 KGHSH, CDR2 LQKENI. Written as DNA, the CDR3 is TGTGCCAGCTCACCTCCCGCGGTCGGAACTAATGAAAAACTGTTTTTT. It specifies CASSPPAVGTNEKLFF.

The CDR3 loop is CASKIDRAGSTEAFF. The DNA for the CDR3 is TGTGCCAGCAAAATTGACAGGGCGGGGAGCACTGAAGCTTTCTTT. The V and J genes are TRBV27 and TRBJ1-1, with 7 bases that match TRBD1. V trimming: 7 bases; J trimming: 4 bases; junction bases outside the gene matches: 12. The CDR3 length is 15 residues. The germline gives CDR1 MNHEY, CDR2 SMNVEV (reference sequence).

As for this clone: Other DNA sequences within the sample encode an identical CDR3. The V gene is TRBV18, the J gene TRBJ1-1; tentatively, D is TRBD1 (5 bases). The V gene lost 6 bases and the J gene lost 1 base, with 9 bases spanning the gap. In germline, CDR1 is KGHSH, CDR2 LQKENI. CDR3 length: 13 amino acids. In nucleotides, the CDR3 is TGTGCCAGCTCGCCTGGACAGAACACTGAAGCTTTCTTT. Its translation is CASSPGQNTEAFF.

The rearrangement joins TRBV25-1 to TRBJ1-2, with D perhaps matching TRBD1 (5 bases). This CDR3 comprises 15 residues. From germline, CDR1 is MGHDK and CDR2 SYGVNS. Between the trimmed V and J ends, which lost 1 base and 3 bases, there was a span of 12 bases. CDR3 DNA sequence: TGTGCCAGCAGTGAATCTGGCAGGGTTGACTATGGCTACACCTTC. It is translated as CASSESGRVDYGYTF.

The CDR3 spells CASSPEVDTEAFF. In DNA, the CDR3 is TGTGCCAGTAGTCCAGAAGTTGACACTGAAGCTTTCTTT. V is TRBV19 and J is TRBJ1-1, with unresolved D. Germline CDR1 LNHDA, CDR2 SQIVND (reference sequence). The CDR3 is 13 residues long. Trimming removed 5 bases from V and 3 bases from J, with 10 bases in between.

Written as DNA, the CDR3 is TGTGCCAGCAGCCGCAGACAGGGGGTCTCCTACAATGAGCAGTTCTTC. This sequence encodes CASSRRQGVSYNEQFF. This chain connects TRBV13 to TRBJ2-1; 9 positions match TRBD1. The CDR3 has 16 amino acids. From germline, CDR1 is PRHDT and CDR2 FYEKMQ (reference sequence). Losses at the gene ends were 5 bases for V and 0 bases for J; bases not matched to a gene: 5. The variable domain in full, with the rest retrieved from reference TRBV13 and TRBJ2-1, is AAGVIQSPRHLIKEKRETATLKCYPIPRHDTVYWYQQGPGQDPQFLISFYEKMQSDKGSIPDRFSAQQFSDYHSELNMSSLELGDSALYFCASSRRQGVSYNEQFFGPGTRLTVL.